The rows below give T cell receptor beta chains drawn from one sample of a study of tumor-infiltrating lymphocytes in primary liver carcinoma. Each CDR3 protein is one row after TCRdb ran MiXCR on the multiplex PCR reads. The top ten clones hold over 7.5% of a sample with about 120,000 distinct CDR3 sequences, around 65% of them seen once. Sequencing used tumor-adjacent normal liver tissue. The receptors were gathered from a woman aged 60 to 75 with primary liver carcinoma and hepatitis B virus infection. CDR3s include the opening cysteine and the closing phenylalanine or tryptophan. A D gene is named only where the DNA matches it firmly. For some rows the clone size is stated as once, few or many, or as a class when expanded; others skip it.

D gene: .; V gene: TRBV6-5; clone size: .; J gene: TRBJ2-1; CDR3 DNA: TGTGCCAGCAGTTACATGGGACACTACGATGAGCAGTTCTTC; CDR3 protein: CASSYMGHYDEQFF
D gene: .; V gene: TRBV11-2; clone size: .; J gene: TRBJ1-1; CDR3 DNA: TGCGCCAGGACCTTCAAAGGATGGGGGTACACTGAAGCTTTCTTT; CDR3 protein: CARTFKGWGYTEAFF
D gene: .; V gene: TRBV12-3/TRBV12-4; clone size: once; J gene: TRBJ1-5; CDR3 DNA: TGTGCCAGCAGTCCCCTGTCCGACGGGAGACAGCCCCAGCATTTT; CDR3 protein: CASSPLSDGRQPQHF
D gene: .; V gene: TRBV4-1; clone size: .; J gene: TRBJ2-3; CDR3 DNA: TGTGCCAGCAGCCCCGAGGAGGGCAGAGATACGCAGTATTTT; CDR3 protein: CASSPEEGRDTQYF
D gene: .; V gene: TRBV28; clone size: .; J gene: TRBJ2-7; CDR3 DNA: TGTGCCAGCAGTTTAGATTACGAGCGGTACTTC; CDR3 protein: CASSLDYERYF
D gene: .; V gene: TRBV12-3/TRBV12-4; clone size: .; J gene: TRBJ2-5; CDR3 DNA: TGTGGCAGCAGCCAGGACGAGGCCCAGTACTTC; CDR3 protein: CGSSQDEAQYF
D gene: .; V gene: TRBV11-2; clone size: .; J gene: TRBJ1-1; CDR3 DNA: TGTGCCAGTAGCTCAGATCGTGGGGCCACCTGTGCTTTCTTT; CDR3 protein: CASSSDRGATCAFF
D gene: TRBD2; V gene: TRBV6-1; clone size: many; J gene: TRBJ2-7; CDR3 DNA: TGTGCCAGCAGACGACTAGCGGGAGGCTACGAGCAGTACTTC; CDR3 protein: CASRRLAGGYEQYF
D gene: .; V gene: TRBV6-1; clone size: many; J gene: TRBJ2-1; CDR3 DNA: TGTGCCAGCGCGACCCCCTACAATGAGCAGTTCTTC; CDR3 protein: CASATPYNEQFF
D gene: .; V gene: TRBV28; clone size: .; J gene: TRBJ1-1; CDR3 DNA: TGTGCCAGCAGTTTATTCGCGATGAACACTGAAGCTTTCTTT; CDR3 protein: CASSLFAMNTEAFF
D gene: TRBD2; V gene: TRBV6-2/TRBV6-3; clone size: .; J gene: TRBJ2-1; CDR3 DNA: TGTGCCGGCAGTACCCGACTAGCGGTGTCCCACAATGAGCAGTTCTTC; CDR3 protein: CAGSTRLAVSHNEQFF
D gene: TRBD2; V gene: TRBV14; clone size: once; J gene: TRBJ2-5; CDR3 DNA: TGTGTCAGCGGAGGGTCAACCGGGGGGGAGACCCAGTACTTC; CDR3 protein: CVSGGSTGGETQYF
D gene: .; V gene: TRBV11-3; clone size: medium-sized; J gene: TRBJ2-1; CDR3 DNA: TGTGCCAGCAGCCCAGGGAGCTCCTACAATGAGCAGTTCTTC; CDR3 protein: CASSPGSSYNEQFF
D gene: .; V gene: TRBV13; clone size: .; J gene: TRBJ2-1; CDR3 DNA: TGTGCCAGCAGCTTAGGCGAGACAACCTACAATGAGCAGTCCTTC; CDR3 protein: CASSLGETTYNEQSF
D gene: .; V gene: TRBV11-2; clone size: .; J gene: TRBJ2-6; CDR3 DNA: TGTGCCAGCAGCTTAAGGGGCACAGGTGCCAACGTCCTGACTTTC; CDR3 protein: CASSLRGTGANVLTF
D gene: .; V gene: TRBV28; clone size: .; J gene: TRBJ2-5; CDR3 DNA: TGTGCCAGCAGTTCTTACGGGATCCAGTACTTT; CDR3 protein: CASSSYGIQYF
D gene: .; V gene: TRBV6-5; clone size: once; J gene: TRBJ2-2; CDR3 DNA: TGTGCCAGCAGTTTCGGAGCTAGCTGGTTCACCGGGGAGCTGTTTTTT; CDR3 protein: CASSFGASWFTGELFF
D gene: TRBD1; V gene: TRBV28; clone size: many; J gene: TRBJ1-4; CDR3 DNA: TGTGCCAGCAGTCCCAAACCCGCGACAGGGAAACTGTTTTTT; CDR3 protein: CASSPKPATGKLFF
D gene: .; V gene: TRBV12-5; clone size: .; J gene: TRBJ2-1; CDR3 DNA: TGTGCTAGTGGTCCCCGGATGGGGACGCACAATGAGCAGTTCTTC; CDR3 protein: CASGPRMGTHNEQFF
D gene: TRBD1; V gene: TRBV18; clone size: few; J gene: TRBJ1-2; CDR3 DNA: TGTGCCAGCTCACCACCGAGCTTAACAGGGGTCGGCTACACCTTC; CDR3 protein: CASSPPSLTGVGYTF
D gene: .; V gene: TRBV12-3/TRBV12-4; clone size: once; J gene: TRBJ1-1; CDR3 DNA: TGTGCCAGCAATTCGGGTCCGAACAATGAAGCTTTCTTT; CDR3 protein: CASNSGPNNEAFF
D gene: .; V gene: TRBV14; clone size: .; J gene: TRBJ2-2; CDR3 DNA: TGTGCCAGCAGCCAAAGACTCACAGCGAGCACCGGGGAGCTGTTTTTT; CDR3 protein: CASSQRLTASTGELFF
D gene: .; V gene: TRBV30; clone size: .; J gene: TRBJ1-1; CDR3 DNA: TGTGCCTGGAGTGCGAGTGGGGCAGGTATGAACAGTGAAGCTTGCTTT; CDR3 protein: CAWSASGAGMNSEACF
D gene: .; V gene: TRBV9; clone size: .; J gene: TRBJ1-1; CDR3 DNA: TGTGCCAGCAGCGTAGTTTCGGTGAACACTGAAGCTTTCTTT; CDR3 protein: CASSVVSVNTEAFF
D gene: .; V gene: TRBV11-3; clone size: large; J gene: TRBJ2-3; CDR3 DNA: TGTGCCAGCAGCCATCGGACAGGCACAGATACGCAGTATTTT; CDR3 protein: CASSHRTGTDTQYF
D gene: .; V gene: TRBV12-3/TRBV12-4; clone size: few; J gene: TRBJ1-1; CDR3 DNA: TGTGCCAGCAGTTTGGGGATACTGGCCACTGAAGCTTTCTTT; CDR3 protein: CASSLGILATEAFF
D gene: TRBD2; V gene: TRBV29-1; clone size: medium-sized; J gene: TRBJ2-1; CDR3 DNA: TGCAGCGTCCACCCGGCTAGCGGGACGTCCCGAAAGAGTGCGCAGTTCTTC; CDR3 protein: CSVHPASGTSRKSAQFF
D gene: .; V gene: TRBV6-2/TRBV6-3; clone size: .; J gene: TRBJ2-7; CDR3 DNA: TGTGCCAGCAGTTCTCGTACTTCGGCTTGCGGGAAGCGCTCCTACGAACAGTACTTC; CDR3 protein: CASSSRTSACGKRSYEQYF
D gene: .; V gene: TRBV11-1; clone size: .; J gene: TRBJ1-2; CDR3 DNA: TGTGCCAGCAGCTTCCGGTCCGTGACAGACTATGGCTACACCTTC; CDR3 protein: CASSFRSVTDYGYTF
D gene: TRBD1; V gene: TRBV30; clone size: .; J gene: TRBJ1-2; CDR3 DNA: TGTGCCTCAGCGAGACGACTGGGTCAAAGCGACAGGGGGACTTATGGCTACACCTTC; CDR3 protein: CASARRLGQSDRGTYGYTF
D gene: .; V gene: TRBV10-1; clone size: many; J gene: TRBJ2-1; CDR3 DNA: TGCGCCAGCAGCCCGGGAGACTCCTACAATGAGCAGTTCTTC; CDR3 protein: CASSPGDSYNEQFF
D gene: .; V gene: TRBV5-4; clone size: .; J gene: TRBJ2-1; CDR3 DNA: TGTGCTAGCAGCTTGTGGGGGTTGGGCAATGAGCAGTTCTTC; CDR3 protein: CASSLWGLGNEQFF
D gene: .; V gene: TRBV28; clone size: .; J gene: TRBJ2-3; CDR3 DNA: TGTGCCAACAGTTTTATGGGTTACACAGATACGCAGTATTTT; CDR3 protein: CANSFMGYTDTQYF
D gene: .; V gene: TRBV28; clone size: .; J gene: TRBJ1-3; CDR3 DNA: TGTGCCAGCAGTGGACCGTTCTCTGGAAACACCATATATTTT; CDR3 protein: CASSGPFSGNTIYF
D gene: .; V gene: TRBV12-3/TRBV12-4; clone size: many; J gene: TRBJ2-7; CDR3 DNA: TGTGCCAGCAGTTTAACCGGGCCCTACGAGCAGTACTTC; CDR3 protein: CASSLTGPYEQYF
D gene: TRBD1; V gene: TRBV28; clone size: many; J gene: TRBJ2-3; CDR3 DNA: TGTGCCAGCAGTTTGTGGACAGGGGGAGGAAGCACAGATACGCAGTATTTT; CDR3 protein: CASSLWTGGGSTDTQYF
D gene: .; V gene: TRBV5-8; clone size: many; J gene: TRBJ2-6; CDR3 DNA: TGTGCCAGCAGCTTTGAGGGGGCCAACGTCCTGACTTTC; CDR3 protein: CASSFEGANVLTF